These 21 T cell receptor beta chains share one sample of origin, sequenced in a study of cytomegalovirus exposure and HLA in healthy donors. Amplification used 60 Vbeta primers and 13 Jbeta primers. Measured with immunoSEQ multiplex PCR; TCRdb has only the in-frame clones, and not every one. The data contain some 140,000 clones, around 9% of them singletons. The sample comprised PBMCs. All receptors derive from a woman aged 40 to 50 in good health and CMV-seropositive.

In its sample, this clone was seen a few times. The chain carries TRBV27 and TRBJ1-2; TRBD1 agrees at 12 bases. The CDR3 runs 18 residues. CDR1 is MNHEY, CDR2 SMNVEV, per germline (reference sequence). V dropped 3 bases and J dropped 0; count of bases not matched to a gene: 8. The CDR3 nucleotides read TGTGCCAGCAGTTTTACCCCGGGACAGGGGGCGCCTAACTATGGCTACACCTTC. This codes for CASSFTPGQGAPNYGYTF.

This chain uses TRBV19 with TRBJ2-1; weak D call: TRBD2 (7 bases). V shed 5 bases and J shed 0 bases, with 14 bases lying between them. Looked up from germline, CDR1 is LNHDA and CDR2 is SQIVND (reference sequence). This CDR3 has 16 amino acids. The CDR3 DNA follows: TGTGCCAGTAGTGAAAGGGGGGGGCGCTCCTACAATGAGCAGTTCTTC. The encoded protein is CASSERGGRSYNEQFF.

There are a few counts of this clone. This chain connects TRBV19 to TRBJ1-6, with D uncertain. The CDR3 extends over 17 amino acids. Deletions cut 4 bases from V and 0 bases from J, with 13 bases between. The V gene's germline CDR1 is LNHDA and CDR2 SQIVND (reference sequence). The CDR3 DNA sequence: TGTGCCAGTAGTACCGACAACTTCCGCTCCTATAATTCACCCCTCCACTTT. Translated, it gives CASSTDNFRSYNSPLHF.

This clone occurred a few times. The junction and the germline gene differ at one end; a read error may be behind it. The genes are TRBV6-1 and TRBJ2-7; the D gene is possibly TRBD1 (7 bases). The germline gives CDR1 MNHNS, CDR2 SASEGT. The CDR3 has 14 residues. CDR3 nucleotides: TGTGCCAGCAGTGTCCAGGGGGGTCCCTACGAGCAGTCCTTC. It translates to CASSVQGGPYEQSF.

CDR3 protein: CASSFRDILYEQYF. In DNA form, the CDR3 reads TGTGCCAGCAGCTTCCGGGACATTCTCTACGAGCAGTACTTC. The V gene is TRBV13, the J gene TRBJ2-7; possible D gene TRBD1, 6 bases. The germline V gene has CDR1 PRHDT and CDR2 FYEKMQ (reference sequence). V lost 3 bases and J 3 bases, leaving 12 bases between the germline ends. The CDR3 is 14 amino acids.

This clone was seen more than once but under ten times. The rearrangement links TRBV29-1 to TRBJ2-1; 10 nucleotides agree with TRBD2. The trim removed 4 bases at V and 9 bases at J, leaving 12 bases unmatched. Germline V gives CDR1 SQVTM, CDR2 ANQGSEA. This CDR3 comprises 15 residues. The CDR3 bases are TGCAGCGTTGCCGGGCTAGCGGGGGCTGGGAGTGAGCAGTTCTTC. Its translation is CSVAGLAGAGSEQFF.

The rearrangement joins TRBV11-1 to TRBJ2-2; 7 nucleotides agree with TRBD1. There are 16 residues in the CDR3. Per the germline V gene, CDR1 is SGHAT and CDR2 is FQDESV (reference sequence). V dropped 3 bases and J dropped 4; count of bases not matched to a gene: 8. The CDR3 region is CASSLPGTARTGELFF. CDR3 in DNA: TGTGCCAGCAGCTTGCCCGGGACAGCTCGCACCGGGGAGCTGTTTTTT.

CDR3 sequence (DNA): TGTGCCAGCAGCTTAGGGGATGGACTAGCAGGGAACTCCTACGAGCAGTACTTC. It yields the protein CASSLGDGLAGNSYEQYF. This sequence joins TRBV11-2 and TRBJ2-5, with TRBD2 matching 8 bases. The end of the DNA aligns better with TRBJ2-7, so the J call may be wrong. Germline lookup yields CDR1 SGHAT and CDR2 FQNNGV. The CDR3 spans 18 residues.

The V and J genes are TRBV9 and TRBJ1-1; 11 nucleotides line up with TRBD1. The CDR3 extends over 12 amino acids. V gave up 3 bases and J gave up 10 bases; unmatched junction bases: 2. Per germline, CDR1 SGDLS and CDR2 YYNGEE. This chain's CDR3 is CASSAGQGAAFF. Here the CDR3 DNA reads TGTGCCAGCAGCGCCGGACAGGGGGCAGCTTTCTTT.

This clone was counted between two and nine times. The chain couples TRBV2 to TRBJ2-7, with D unresolved. The germline V and J ends were trimmed by 1 base and 6 bases, with 7 bases remaining between them. The CDR3 has 12 residues. CDR1 is SNHLY, CDR2 FYNNEI, per germline. This CDR3 is CASSEVPGEQYF. The CDR3 DNA reads as TGTGCCAGCAGTGAAGTCCCGGGCGAGCAGTACTTC.

This clone is large by share. The sample carries other DNA sequences with the same CDR3. This sequence joins TRBV5-1 and TRBJ2-7; D is ambiguous. Trimming shortened V by 0 bases and J by 0 bases, and 10 bases separated the two germline ends. The CDR3 contains 15 residues. CDR1 is SGHRS, CDR2 YFSETQ, per germline. CDR3 in DNA: TGCGCCAGCAGCTTGGGACACGCCGTCTCCTACGAGCAGTACTTC. It yields the protein CASSLGHAVSYEQYF.

This clone occurred many times. This chain connects TRBV6-5 to TRBJ1-2; 7 bases fit TRBD1. The CDR3 sequence is 15 residues long. From germline, CDR1 is MNHEY and CDR2 SVGAGI. V shed 0 bases and J 3 bases; nucleotides not matched to a gene: 4. The CDR3 reads CASSYSIQGDYGYTF. The CDR3 DNA sequence: TGTGCCAGCAGTTACTCGATCCAGGGGGACTATGGCTACACCTTC.

The rearrangement joins TRBV4-3 to TRBJ1-1; 9 nucleotides line up with TRBD1. Germline CDR1 LGHNA, CDR2 YSLEER. V was pared by 3 bases and J by 5 bases, with 4 bases of the junction left unmatched. This CDR3 is built from 14 residues. CDR3 nucleotides: TGCGCCAGCAGCCATCCGACAGGGGGGACTGAAGCTTTCTTT. It codes for CASSHPTGGTEAFF.

V usage is TRBV7-9 and J usage is TRBJ1-1, with D possibly being TRBD1 (6 bases). This CDR3 region has 15 residues. Deletions cut 1 base from V and 4 bases from J, with 13 bases between. Germline lookup yields CDR1 SEHNR and CDR2 FQNEAQ (reference sequence). This CDR3 is CASSLGSGGATEAFF. Here the CDR3 DNA reads TGTGCCAGCAGCTTAGGTTCGGGGGGGGCCACTGAAGCTTTCTTT.

This clone has only a few counts. V is TRBV6-6 and J is TRBJ1-1; 7 bases are shared with TRBD1. This CDR3 has 14 residues. V lost 3 bases and J lost 5; bases outside the gene matches: 6. Germline lookup yields CDR1 MNHNY and CDR2 SVGAGI (reference sequence). CDR3 in DNA: TGTGCCAGCAGTTATTACAGGGGTGAGACTGAAGCTTTCTTT. Amino acid sequence: CASSYYRGETEAFF.

J is TRBJ2-1 and V is TRBV6-7, with D possibly matching TRBD1 (6 bases). TRBV6-7 is an ORF, with its function uncertain. The CDR3 has 16 amino acids. The V and J ends lost 7 bases and 3 bases respectively, with 19 bases between them. Written as DNA, the CDR3 is TGTGCCAGCACCGAACCACAGGGAGCCTTCTACAATGAGCAGTTCTTC. Its translation: CASTEPQGAFYNEQFF.

The chain carries TRBV19 and TRBJ1-2, with TRBD1 identical over 8 bases. Trimming cost V 4 bases and J 4 bases; bases outside gene matches: 8. Germline assignment: CDR1 LNHDA and CDR2 SQIVND (reference sequence). The CDR3 has 15 amino acids. This CDR3 is CASSTLRQGSYGYTF. In nucleotides, the CDR3 is TGTGCCAGTAGTACTCTCCGACAGGGGAGCTATGGCTACACCTTC.

The chain joins TRBV9 to TRBJ1-3; the D is unclear. This CDR3 is built from 14 residues. Germline V gives CDR1 SGDLS, CDR2 YYNGEE. The V gene lost 5 bases and the J gene lost 1 base, with 10 bases spanning the gap. The CDR3 loop reads CASSQFVSGNTIYF. The DNA of the CDR3 is TGTGCCAGCAGTCAATTTGTTTCTGGAAACACCATATATTTT.

J is TRBJ1-1 and V is TRBV10-3, with D maybe TRBD1 (6 bases). The V gene lost 10 bases and the J gene lost 3 bases, with 9 bases spanning the gap. This CDR3 comprises 11 residues. Germline V gene lookup returns CDR1 ENHRY and CDR2 SYGVKD. CDR3: CATAGDTEAFF. In DNA form, the CDR3 reads TGTGCCACCGCAGGGGACACTGAAGCTTTCTTT.

A few counts support this clone. This chain connects TRBV10-3 to TRBJ2-3; 12 bases fit TRBD2. Germline CDR1 is ENHRY and CDR2 is SYGVKD. V lost 2 bases and J lost 2; bases outside the gene matches: 2. The CDR3 totals 16 residues. This CDR3 reads CAISEGTSGLTDTQYF. CDR3 nucleotide sequence: TGTGCCATCAGTGAGGGGACTAGCGGGCTCACAGATACGCAGTATTTT.

This chain uses TRBV5-4 with TRBJ2-7; a weak D match, TRBD1 (6 bases). This CDR3 region has 14 residues. V was trimmed by 0 bases and J by 11 bases, leaving 18 bases between them. CDR1 and CDR2 from the germline V gene are SGHNT and YYREEE (reference sequence). CDR3 sequence: CASSLGGQGKWKYF. CDR3 DNA: TGTGCCAGCAGCTTGGGCGGCCAGGGGAAGTGGAAGTACTTC.